The 24 T cell receptor beta chains in this list originate from one sample, sequenced in a study of cytomegalovirus exposure and HLA in healthy donors. The PCR used 60 Vbeta and 13 Jbeta primers. Libraries were prepared by immunoSEQ multiplex PCR; TCRdb keeps only in-frame clonotypes and omits some of them. Of 150,000 to 200,000 clones in the sample, 86% are singletons; the top ten hold almost 2%. Sequencing input: PBMCs. The receptors were gathered from a woman between 18 and 29 years old in good health and CMV-seronegative.

The chain couples TRBV7-2 to TRBJ1-1; 7 nucleotides agree with TRBD1. Germline CDR1 SGHTA, CDR2 FQGNSA. Trimming at V came to 5 bases and at J to 6 bases, leaving 12 bases not matched to a gene. The CDR3 is made up of 15 amino acids. Here the CDR3 reads CASSEEPGQLAEAFF. CDR3 nucleotides: TGTGCCAGCAGCGAGGAACCGGGACAGCTCGCTGAAGCTTTCTTT.

The chain is built from TRBV25-1 and TRBJ1-5; D is possibly TRBD1 (6 bases). The CDR3 spans 14 residues. V lost 4 bases, J lost 2 bases, and 9 bases lay in between. CDR1 MGHDK and CDR2 SYGVNS come from the germline V gene. CDR3 residues: CASSVQGGNQPQHF. The CDR3 nucleotides are TGTGCCAGCAGTGTACAGGGCGGCAATCAGCCCCAGCATTTT.

The chain is built from TRBV28 and TRBJ1-1, with 7 bases aligning to TRBD1. This CDR3 comprises 14 residues. V dropped 2 bases and J dropped 3; count of bases not matched to a gene: 3. Germline CDR1 reads MDHEN; CDR2 reads SYDVKM. The CDR3 DNA sequence: TGTGCCAGCAGTTTAGGGACAGCATACACTGAAGCTTTCTTT. Translation gives CASSLGTAYTEAFF.

The rearrangement uses TRBV9 and TRBJ1-3; 7 nucleotides agree with TRBD1. The CDR3 is 15 amino acids. CDR1 is SGDLS and CDR2 is YYNGEE in the germline V gene. V trimming: 3 bases; J trimming: 1 base; junction bases outside the gene matches: 4. CDR3 DNA: TGTGCCAGCAGCGGACAGGGAGCTTCTGGAAACACCATATATTTT. It encodes CASSGQGASGNTIYF.

The chain joins TRBV5-1 to TRBJ1-4; the D gene is possibly TRBD1 (6 bases). The CDR3 covers 14 residues. Trimming stripped 6 bases from V and 5 bases from J, with 14 bases between. Germline V gene data show CDR1 as SGHRS and CDR2 as YFSETQ. DNA of the CDR3: TGCGCCAGCAAGACCTCGGACAGCAATGAAAAACTGTTTTTT. The encoded protein is CASKTSDSNEKLFF.

This chain uses TRBV9 with TRBJ2-1, with 7 bases aligning to TRBD2. Trimming removed 4 bases from V and 6 bases from J; junction bases left unmatched: 10. The CDR3 is made up of 15 amino acids. Germline CDR1 reads SGDLS; CDR2 reads YYNGEE. CDR3 coding DNA: TGTGCCAGCAGCCCCGCCCCGGGAGGAGTCAATGAGCAGTTCTTC. Amino acids: CASSPAPGGVNEQFF.

This chain links TRBV28 with TRBJ1-5; 7 bases line up with TRBD1. The CDR3 length is 14 residues. J gave up 8 bases and V 4 bases, and 8 bases lay outside the gene matches. Per the germline V gene, CDR1 is MDHEN and CDR2 is SYDVKM. This CDR3 reads CASSSTGKGEPQHF. CDR3 DNA sequence: TGTGCCAGCAGTTCGACAGGGAAGGGGGAGCCCCAGCATTTT.

The gene calls are TRBV10-3 and TRBJ1-2; D ambiguous. Germline lookup yields CDR1 ENHRY and CDR2 SYGVKD. The V and J ends lost 7 bases and 8 bases respectively, with 14 bases between them. CDR3 length equals 12 residues. The CDR3 reads CAIKTDLGGYTF. CDR3 in DNA: TGTGCCATCAAGACTGACTTAGGAGGCTACACCTTC.

The chain couples TRBV12-5 to TRBJ1-2, with 8 nucleotides matching TRBD1. Germline V gives CDR1 LGHNT, CDR2 FRNRAP. The V gene end was trimmed by 6 bases and the J gene end by 8 bases; junction bases not matched to a gene: 5. CDR3 length equals 12 residues. The CDR3 region is CASGQGAGGYTF. The CDR3 nucleotides are TGTGCTAGTGGCCAGGGGGCGGGCGGCTACACCTTC.

V gene TRBV15 combines with J gene TRBJ1-4; tentatively, D is TRBD1 (5 bases). Trimming left V 0 bases short and J 8 bases short, with 19 bases between. This CDR3 has 17 amino acids. Germline-derived CDR1 and CDR2 are LNHNV and YYDKDF (reference sequence). CDR3 sequence: CATSRDFGQAGLEKLFF. The CDR3 region has the DNA TGTGCCACCAGCAGAGACTTCGGGCAGGCAGGGTTGGAAAAACTGTTTTTT. Together with reference TRBV15 and TRBJ1-4, the CDR3 gives the full variable domain: DAMVIQNPRYQVTQFGKPVTLSCSQTLNHNVMYWYQQKSSQAPKLLFHYYDKDFNNEADTPDNFQSRRPNTSFCFLDIRSPGLGDTAMYLCATSRDFGQAGLEKLFFGSGTQLSVL.

The DNA of the CDR3 is TGTGCCAGCAGTTACGGCGGGGGGAACTATGGCTACACCTTC. Its protein is CASSYGGGNYGYTF. This chain connects TRBV28 to TRBJ1-2; tentatively, D is TRBD1 (5 bases). The CDR3 loop spans 14 amino acids. In germline, CDR1 is MDHEN, CDR2 SYDVKM. V gave up 4 bases and J gave up 2 bases, with 11 bases separating them.

The chain uses TRBV5-6 and TRBJ1-1; the D gene is possibly TRBD1 (6 bases). V gave up 3 bases and J gave up 3 bases, with 18 bases separating them. In germline, CDR1 is SGHDT, CDR2 YYEEEE. CDR3 size: 16 residues. CDR3: CASSYPTGNAYTEAFF. The CDR3, as DNA: TGTGCCAGCAGCTACCCCACAGGGAACGCGTACACTGAAGCTTTCTTT.

V and J are TRBV27 and TRBJ2-7; perhaps TRBD2 as D (6 bases). V lost 6 bases and J 6 bases, leaving 15 bases between the germline ends. CDR1 MNHEY and CDR2 SMNVEV come from the germline V gene (reference sequence). The CDR3 runs to 13 residues. For the CDR3, the DNA is TGTGCCAGCAGCTTCGGAGGGATGGGCGAGCAGTACTTC. It encodes CASSFGGMGEQYF.

This sequence joins TRBV2 and TRBJ2-5; TRBD1 might be the D (5 bases). The closer fit of TRBJ2-7 to the DNA end suggests the J call may be wrong. The germline gives CDR1 SNHLY, CDR2 FYNNEI. This CDR3 has 15 residues. CDR3 sequence (DNA): TGTGCCAGCAGTGAAGCGCTAAGACAGCCCTACGAGCAGTACTTC. Its translation is CASSEALRQPYEQYF.

The chain has TRBV29-1 and TRBJ2-5, with D maybe TRBD2 (5 bases). V lost 3 bases, J lost 2 bases, and 13 bases lay in between. Per germline, CDR1 SQVTM and CDR2 ANQGSEA. The CDR3 totals 14 residues. This CDR3 is CSVEELDLQETQYF. DNA for the CDR3: TGCAGCGTTGAGGAGTTGGACTTACAAGAGACCCAGTACTTC. Complete variable domain (other parts from reference TRBV29-1 and TRBJ2-5): SAVISQKPSRDICQRGTSLTIQCQVDSQVTMMFWYRQQPGQSLTLIATANQGSEATYESGFVIDKFPISRPNLTFSTLTVSNMSPEDSSIYLCSVEELDLQETQYFGPGTRLLVL.

CDR3 in DNA: TGTGCCAGCAGCCCCGGACAGGGGGCTTATGGCTACACCTTC. Residues: CASSPGQGAYGYTF. J is TRBJ1-2 and V is TRBV11-2; 11 bases map to TRBD1. Germline V gene sequence: CDR1 SGHAT, CDR2 FQNNGV. This CDR3 contains 14 residues. Trimming cost V 5 bases and J 5 bases; bases outside gene matches: 4.

The chain joins TRBV6-5 to TRBJ2-7; 10 bases match TRBD1. The CDR3 spans 14 residues. From germline, CDR1 is MNHEY and CDR2 SVGAGI. The J segment lost 2 bases and the V segment lost 5 bases, leaving 3 bases of the junction unmatched. The CDR3 loop reads CASSTGTGAYEQYF. The DNA for the CDR3 is TGTGCCAGCAGTACCGGGACAGGGGCCTACGAGCAGTACTTC.

The rearrangement links TRBV5-1 to TRBJ2-7; TRBD1 matches at 8 bases. J was trimmed by 3 bases and V by 4 bases; bases with no gene match: 6. The length of the CDR3 is 14 residues. Per germline, CDR1 SGHRS and CDR2 YFSETQ. CDR3 DNA sequence: TGCGCCAGCAGCCGGGCAGGGGGCAACTACGAGCAGTACTTC. Amino acid sequence: CASSRAGGNYEQYF.

This chain connects TRBV27 to TRBJ1-1, with a tentative D call TRBD1 (6 bases). The germline V gene encodes CDR1 MNHEY and CDR2 SMNVEV (reference sequence). The CDR3 runs 13 residues. Trimming took 5 bases from V and 6 from J, leaving 13 bases between them. CDR3 sequence: CASSVLQGSEAFF. As DNA, the CDR3 is TGTGCCAGCAGTGTGCTACAGGGTTCTGAAGCTTTCTTT.

The chain has TRBV6-1 and TRBJ2-3, with D tentatively TRBD2 (7 bases). Trimming cost V 4 bases and J 5 bases, with 22 bases left between them. The length of the CDR3 is 17 residues. Germline V gives CDR1 MNHNS, CDR2 SASEGT. The CDR3: CASSVSGWGGLGDTQYF. CDR3 coding DNA: TGTGCCAGCAGTGTTTCAGGCTGGGGGGGCCTGGGAGATACGCAGTATTTT.

On this clone itself: A junction end diverges from the germline sequence, so it may reflect a read error. The CDR3: CASKGVNYGYTF. For the CDR3, the DNA is TGTGCCAGCAAGGGAGTTAACTACGGCTACACCTTC. The V gene is TRBV6-5, the J gene TRBJ1-2, with D hard to call. Germline-derived CDR1 and CDR2 are MNHEY and SVGAGI. CDR3 length: 12 residues.

The CDR3 here is CASSQPTGVGGEDNEQFF. The CDR3 DNA reads as TGCGCCAGCAGCCAACCCACCGGGGTAGGGGGCGAAGACAATGAGCAGTTCTTC. The chain recombines TRBV4-1 with TRBJ2-1, with 7 bases lining up with TRBD1. This CDR3 region has 18 residues. Germline V gives CDR1 MGHRA, CDR2 YSYEKL. V was clipped by 2 bases and J by 5 bases; unmatched bases: 15.

The CDR3 sequence is CAIRGGMNTEAFF. Here the CDR3 DNA reads TGTGCCATCAGAGGGGGAATGAACACTGAAGCTTTCTTT. This chain uses TRBV10-3 with TRBJ1-1; TRBD1 is a possible D gene (6 bases). The CDR3 is 13 amino acids. The germline gives CDR1 ENHRY, CDR2 SYGVKD. V was shortened by 6 bases and J by 0 bases, with 8 bases between the two germline ends.

Here the CDR3 DNA reads TGTGCCAGCAGTTCCAATTCCTACGAGCAGTACTTC. As protein: CASSSNSYEQYF. V usage is TRBV11-2 and J usage is TRBJ2-7; unclear D gene. CDR1 and CDR2 (germline): SGHAT, FQNNGV. The CDR3 is 12 residues long. With 6 bases removed from V and 1 base from J, the gap between germline ends came to 7 bases.